The clone carrying this T cell receptor beta chain came up once. Its antigen is undetermined. The data stem from a study of T cell responses to AZD1222 COVID-19 vaccine. General study findings and limits: The study reported that nearly half of spike-specific TCRs target unmutated variant regions.

Here immunoSEQ multiplex PCR was the method, and the copy in TCRdb shows in-frame clones only, minus some. The repertoire holds about 130,000 clones, approximately 88% seen once, with roughly 8% in the top ten. Deletions cut 5 bases from V and 5 bases from J, with 4 bases between. There are 11 residues in the CDR3. The clonotype comes from an adult in good health. Source: peripheral blood, taken on day 0 of AZD1222 vaccination. The chain links TRBV12-3 or TRBV12-4 to TRBJ1-5; D gene unclear. The CDR3 sequence is CASSRHQPQHF. Here the CDR3 DNA reads TGTGCCAGCAGTCGCCATCAGCCCCAGCATTTT.